This is a list of T cell receptor beta chains from one sample in a study of cytomegalovirus exposure and HLA in healthy donors. Some clones are missing from TCRdb's copy, which holds only in-frame ones; the method was immunoSEQ multiplex PCR. This listing includes roughly 190,000 clones. Sequences were obtained from PBMCs. The receptor source for this set is a young man in good health and CMV-seronegative. Each CDR3 is given with its conserved first and last residue. D genes are given only for firm matches.

d_gene,v_gene,j_gene,CDR3nt,CDR3aa
-,TRBV18,TRBJ1-3,TGTGCCAGCTCACCAACCGAGGGCTCTGGAAACACCATATATTTT,CASSPTEGSGNTIYF
-,TRBV7-2,TRBJ2-2,TGTGCCAGCAGCCCGACCCGGACAGCTACCGGGGAGCTGTTTTTT,CASSPTRTATGELFF
TRBD1,TRBV25-1,TRBJ2-7,TGTGCCAGCACCCGACAGGGAGAGCAGTACTTC,CASTRQGEQYF
-,TRBV9,TRBJ2-5,TGTGCCAGCAGCGTATCACCCACAAGTGGAGGGATGGGGAAGACCCAGTACTTC,CASSVSPTSGGMGKTQYF
TRBD2,TRBV5-4,TRBJ2-1,TGTGCCAGCAGCTCCCTAGCGGGAGAAGGTAATGAGCAGTTCTTC,CASSSLAGEGNEQFF
-,TRBV5-4,TRBJ2-1,TGTGCCAGCAGCTTGGGACTATCTCCCGTTGGATCCTACAATGAGCAGTTCTTC,CASSLGLSPVGSYNEQFF
TRBD1,TRBV5-5,TRBJ2-2,TGTGCCAGCAGCCTCTGGGACAGCTACACCGGGGAGCTGTTTTTT,CASSLWDSYTGELFF
TRBD2,TRBV7-2,TRBJ2-1,TGTGCCAGCAGCTCTAGCGGAGCGACCTACAATGAGCAGTTCTTC,CASSSSGATYNEQFF
TRBD1,TRBV6-5,TRBJ1-3,TGCGCCAGCAGTTACTCCTCGGGACAGGCTGGAAACACCATATATTTT,CASSYSSGQAGNTIYF
-,TRBV11-2,TRBJ1-6,TGTGCCAGCAGCTTATTGATGCGGTCCTCCTATAATTCACCCCTCCACTTT,CASSLLMRSSYNSPLHF
TRBD1,TRBV5-1,TRBJ2-3,TGCGCCAGTTGGCCCGGGACAGGGGAATACACAGATACGCAGTATTTT,CASWPGTGEYTDTQYF
TRBD1,TRBV7-8,TRBJ2-1,TGTGCCAGCAGCTTAGCGCACAGGGGGCCTGAGCAGTTCTTC,CASSLAHRGPEQFF
-,TRBV10-1,TRBJ2-3,TGCGCCAGCAGTGATGGGGCGGGGGCCCTCACAGATACGCAGTATTTT,CASSDGAGALTDTQYF
-,TRBV9,TRBJ2-2,TGTGCCAGCAGCGGTACAGGGTCCGGCACCGGGGAGCTGTTTTTT,CASSGTGSGTGELFF
TRBD1,TRBV2,TRBJ1-4,TGTGCCAGCGATCGGGACAGGGTTGAAAAACTGTTTTTT,CASDRDRVEKLFF
TRBD2,TRBV10-3,TRBJ2-3,TGTGCCACCGGTAGGAGGGAGGGAGATACGCAGTATTTT,CATGRREGDTQYF
-,TRBV4-1,TRBJ2-3,TGCGCCAGCAGCCAAAATCCCTCGGGACATAACGCAGATACGCAGTATTTT,CASSQNPSGHNADTQYF
-,TRBV5-1,TRBJ1-5,TGCGCCAGCAGCTTGTTGGCCAATCAGCCCCAGCATTTT,CASSLLANQPQHF
TRBD1,TRBV7-9,TRBJ1-5,TGTGCCAGCAGCTTAGCGGGGAGAGGGGGCCCCTCAAATCAGCCCCAGCATTTT,CASSLAGRGGPSNQPQHF
-,TRBV7-8,TRBJ1-5,TGTGCCAGCAGCTTAGTTTTAAGCAATCAGCCCCAGCATTTT,CASSLVLSNQPQHF
TRBD1,TRBV7-9,TRBJ1-5,TGTGCCAGCAGCTTAACAGGGGACAATCAGCCCCAGCATTTT,CASSLTGDNQPQHF
TRBD1,TRBV13,TRBJ2-7,TGTGCCAGCAGCCCCCTTACACGTAAGGGGGCGTCCAACGAGCAGTACTTC,CASSPLTRKGASNEQYF
-,TRBV4-3,TRBJ1-2,TGCGCCAGCAGCCAAGGGAGGACCGAGAACTATGGCTACACCTTC,CASSQGRTENYGYTF
-,TRBV5-1,TRBJ2-3,TGCGCCAGCAGCTCCGGCGGAGCCCGCACAGATACGCAGTATTTT,CASSSGGARTDTQYF
TRBD2,TRBV28,TRBJ2-2,TGTGCCAGCAGTTTGGGAGGGTTCACCGGGGAGCTGTTTTTT,CASSLGGFTGELFF
-,TRBV29-1,TRBJ2-1,TGCAGCGTTGAAGTTTCAGGTCGTTGGGGTCAGGGGCAAGACAATGAGCAGTTCTTC,CSVEVSGRWGQGQDNEQFF
TRBD2,TRBV2,TRBJ2-1,TGTGCCAGCAACAAAGGGGCTAGCGGGAGCTTTGAGCAGTTCTTC,CASNKGASGSFEQFF
-,TRBV5-6,TRBJ2-1,TGTGCCAGCAGCTCCGGACTCTACAATGAGCAGTTCTTC,CASSSGLYNEQFF
TRBD2,TRBV7-7,TRBJ2-1,TGTGCCAGCAGCTTAGATAGCGGGGGGCCCTACAATGAGCAGTTCTTC,CASSLDSGGPYNEQFF
TRBD2,TRBV10-1,TRBJ2-7,TGCGCCAGCAGTGAGGGGACTAGCGGGAGGGAGCAGTACTTC,CASSEGTSGREQYF
-,TRBV5-1,TRBJ1-2,TGCGCCAGCAGCTTGGTGGGGGGTAAAGACTATGGCTACACCTTC,CASSLVGGKDYGYTF
TRBD1,TRBV7-9,TRBJ1-1,TGTGCCAGCAGCTCTCCCCGACTACAGGGGGCGACCACTGAAGCTTTCTTT,CASSSPRLQGATTEAFF
TRBD1,TRBV4-3,TRBJ2-4,TGCGCCAGCAGCCAAGTTTCGACAGGGGAAAACATTCAGTACTTC,CASSQVSTGENIQYF
-,TRBV5-1,TRBJ1-4,TGCGCCAGCAGCTTATCCGCAACTAATGAAAAACTGTTTTTT,CASSLSATNEKLFF
-,TRBV11-3,TRBJ2-7,TGTGCCAGCAGCTTAGGAACCCACGGTATCTCCTACGAGCAGTACTTC,CASSLGTHGISYEQYF
TRBD2,TRBV7-2,TRBJ2-7,TGTGCCAGCAGCCGCCTACGGGCTAGCGGGGGGAGAGAGCAGTACTTC,CASSRLRASGGREQYF